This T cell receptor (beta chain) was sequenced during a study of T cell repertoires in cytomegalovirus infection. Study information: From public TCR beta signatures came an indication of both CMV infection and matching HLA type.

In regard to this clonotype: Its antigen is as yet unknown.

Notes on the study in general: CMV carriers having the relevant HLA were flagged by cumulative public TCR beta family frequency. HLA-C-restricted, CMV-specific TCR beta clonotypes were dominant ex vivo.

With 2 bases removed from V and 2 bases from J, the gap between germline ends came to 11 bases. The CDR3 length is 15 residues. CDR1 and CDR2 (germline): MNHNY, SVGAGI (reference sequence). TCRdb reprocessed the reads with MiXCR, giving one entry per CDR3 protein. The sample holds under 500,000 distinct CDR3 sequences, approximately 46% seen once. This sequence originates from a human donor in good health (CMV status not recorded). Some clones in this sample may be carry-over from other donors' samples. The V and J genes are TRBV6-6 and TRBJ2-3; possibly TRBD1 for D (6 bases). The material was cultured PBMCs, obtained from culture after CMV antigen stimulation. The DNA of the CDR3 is TGTGCCAGCAGTTACAGGAGACAGGCCACAGATACGCAGTATTTT. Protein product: CASSYRRQATDTQYF.